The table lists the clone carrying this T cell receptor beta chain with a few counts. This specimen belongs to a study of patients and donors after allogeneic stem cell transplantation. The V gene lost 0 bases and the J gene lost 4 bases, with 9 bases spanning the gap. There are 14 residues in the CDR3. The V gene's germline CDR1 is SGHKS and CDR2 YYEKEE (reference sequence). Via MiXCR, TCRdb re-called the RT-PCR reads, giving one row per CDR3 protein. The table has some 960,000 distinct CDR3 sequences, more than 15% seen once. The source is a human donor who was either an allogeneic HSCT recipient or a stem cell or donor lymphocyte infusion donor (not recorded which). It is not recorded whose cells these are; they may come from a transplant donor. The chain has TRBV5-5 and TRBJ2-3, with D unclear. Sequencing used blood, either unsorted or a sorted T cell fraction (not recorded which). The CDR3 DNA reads TGTGCCAGCAGCTTGGGGCAGGCCGCAGATACGCAGTATTTT. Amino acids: CASSLGQAADTQYF.